This T cell receptor (beta chain) emerged from a study of T cells expressing NK-cell markers. Looking at the study overall: Sequencing covered eight donors, seven HCMV-seropositive and one seronegative.

UMIs accompanied the 5'RACE template switching by which TCR beta cDNA was made. TCRdb reworked the 5' RACE reads into one entry per CDR3 protein, no DNA. Recorded for this sample: about 460,000 distinct CDR3 sequences. Study observations and caveats: The CD3+CD56-NKG2C+ fraction of a handful of donors was also led by these clonotypes.

The CDR3 consists of 15 residues. In germline, CDR1 is GTSNPN, CDR2 SVGIG (reference sequence). Details on this clonotype: Its target is not known.

The source of this sequence is a woman aged 45-60 years in good health. The specimen was blood T cells: a sorted CD56 or NKG2C T cell subset, CD4+ or CD8+ T cells, or bulk PBMC T cells (not recorded which). The chain carries TRBV30 and TRBJ2-1; TCRdb's D call, TRBD1, is unchecked because there is no DNA. The CDR3 reads CAWSGGRSSYNEQFF.